These T cell receptor beta chains were read from a single sample in a study of blood T cell repertoires in COVID-19. The table came from immunoSEQ multiplex PCR; TCRdb's copy has only in-frame clones and leaves some out. The data contain around 130,000 clones, more than 85% of them seen just once; the ten biggest clones take up about 5.8%. What was sequenced was peripheral blood. Receptors were obtained from a human donor in a cohort sampled during active COVID-19. Each CDR3 is given with its conserved first and last residue. Fields, in order: CDR3 protein, V gene.

cdr3_aa: CASSLYGLAGVYEQYF; v_call: TRBV7-2
cdr3_aa: CASSLGSQETQYF; v_call: TRBV7-9
cdr3_aa: CASSRSNWGDSNQPQHF; v_call: TRBV4-1
cdr3_aa: CASSLWTIQETQYF; v_call: TRBV5-6
cdr3_aa: CASSLGQIQETQYF; v_call: TRBV5-1
cdr3_aa: CASSFRLAGNDEQYF; v_call: TRBV5-6
cdr3_aa: CASSLYREGETQYF; v_call: TRBV7-2
cdr3_aa: CASSALAGDTGELFF; v_call: TRBV6-4
cdr3_aa: CASSLISTGRPEQFF; v_call: TRBV7-3
cdr3_aa: CASSSRDSSYEQYF; v_call: TRBV6-5
cdr3_aa: CAVTGSGANVLTF; v_call: TRBV28
cdr3_aa: CASSRKLAGGYNEQFF; v_call: TRBV5-1
cdr3_aa: CASSEGQGAGYGYTF; v_call: TRBV6-1
cdr3_aa: CASSDIPYEQYF; v_call: TRBV2
cdr3_aa: CASSPYRDFITDTQYF; v_call: TRBV18
cdr3_aa: CASGSGVGNTIYF; v_call: TRBV12-3/TRBV12-4
cdr3_aa: CASSLAQSAPRGAYEQYF; v_call: TRBV7-9
cdr3_aa: CASSPPGLEETQYF; v_call: TRBV18
cdr3_aa: CATSSGKNIQYF; v_call: TRBV15
cdr3_aa: CASSFLTSGDSSYEQYF; v_call: TRBV27
cdr3_aa: CASSFFRGVTDTQYF; v_call: TRBV11-2
cdr3_aa: CASSGDSAPYYEQYF; v_call: TRBV9
cdr3_aa: CASSQEARADTQYF; v_call: TRBV4-1
cdr3_aa: CASSRVAGGSTDTQYF; v_call: TRBV7-2
cdr3_aa: CASSLGTSSSTDTQYF; v_call: TRBV5-5
cdr3_aa: CASSLGTGRDTQYF; v_call: TRBV5-1
cdr3_aa: CASSSLAGGRGETQYF; v_call: TRBV7-2
cdr3_aa: CASSATGAPYNEQFF; v_call: TRBV9
cdr3_aa: CASSVATGAYNEQFF; v_call: TRBV9
cdr3_aa: CASSYSPRASAYEQYF; v_call: TRBV6-5
cdr3_aa: CASSTGTGGEQYF; v_call: TRBV4-1
cdr3_aa: CASSFTTGMMGYTF; v_call: TRBV28
cdr3_aa: CASSAREWETQYF; v_call: TRBV19
cdr3_aa: CASTLGQGTYNEQFF; v_call: TRBV2
cdr3_aa: CASSSTGQGISNQPQHF; v_call: TRBV28
cdr3_aa: CATSGTASPIGTDTQYF; v_call: TRBV24-1
cdr3_aa: CASSRGLAGGSYEQYF; v_call: TRBV5-4
cdr3_aa: CASSGLSTSTDTQYF; v_call: TRBV19
cdr3_aa: CASSLRGSYEQYF; v_call: TRBV27
cdr3_aa: CASSHGQYEQYF; v_call: TRBV3-1/TRBV3-2
cdr3_aa: CASSTVADSSYNEQFF; v_call: TRBV28
cdr3_aa: CAWSGWRSSGNTIYF; v_call: TRBV30
cdr3_aa: CASSPLGEGNQPQHF; v_call: TRBV27
cdr3_aa: CALQGPYNSPLHF; v_call: TRBV30
cdr3_aa: CASSFGQGNSPLHF; v_call: TRBV7-9
cdr3_aa: CASSLLTRGGSYEQYF; v_call: TRBV27
cdr3_aa: CASSSPYPGLAEGAFNEQFF; v_call: TRBV6-8
cdr3_aa: CASSILAGGTYNEQFF; v_call: TRBV11-2
cdr3_aa: CSAAPDGYTF; v_call: TRBV20-1
cdr3_aa: CASSFQARGGYTF; v_call: TRBV28
cdr3_aa: CASSQLRLSPSYEQYF; v_call: TRBV4-1
cdr3_aa: CASSLLRDQPQHF; v_call: TRBV12-3/TRBV12-4
cdr3_aa: CASSEAGDKGYGYTF; v_call: TRBV6-1